This TCR beta chain was observed in a study of T cells expressing NK-cell markers. For the study at large: The TCR beta repertoires originated in sorted CD3+CD56+NKG2C+, CD3+CD56+NKG2C- and CD3+CD56-NKG2C+ T cells. Seven of the eight sequenced donors were HCMV-seropositive; one was seronegative.

As concerns this clonotype: What it binds is not known.

Following a re-call of the 5' RACE reads, TCRdb has one entry per CDR3 protein and lacks DNA. This sample contains about 390,000 distinct CDR3 sequences. This CDR3 region has 17 residues. Germline CDR1 is SGHRS and CDR2 is YFSETQ. Study-wide findings and caveats: In five or six donors, dominant NKG2C+ clonotypes were about 1.0-7.0% of CD8+ T cells. Expanded NKG2C+ T cell clones had unclear HCMV specificity.

The receptor was derived from a woman aged 45-65 years in good health. The rearrangement links TRBV5-1 to TRBJ2-1. The sample comprised blood T cells: a sorted CD56 or NKG2C T cell subset, CD4+ or CD8+ T cells, or bulk PBMC T cells (not recorded which). The CDR3 region is CASSLLKSSGRHNEQFF.